This entry lists 26 T cell receptor beta chains sequenced from one sample in a study of blood T cell repertoires in COVID-19. Data came from immunoSEQ multiplex PCR; TCRdb stores just in-frame clones and leaves some out. The data contain a few hundred thousand clones, about nine tenths of them singletons. Sample: peripheral blood. The receptors here all came from a woman in her 40s who had recovered from COVID-19.

The chain couples TRBV18 to TRBJ2-1, with TRBD2 identical over 10 bases. Germline CDR1 KGHSH, CDR2 LQKENI. The CDR3 consists of 16 residues. V lost 2 bases to trimming and J lost 9 bases; unmatched junction nucleotides: 10. CDR3 amino acids: CASSPSLAGEFGEQFF. The CDR3 DNA is TGTGCCAGCTCACCAAGTCTAGCGGGAGAATTTGGTGAGCAGTTCTTC.

This sequence joins TRBV5-4 and TRBJ2-5, with TRBD2 matching over 9 bases. The germline V gene has CDR1 SGHNT and CDR2 YYREEE (reference sequence). This CDR3 has 15 residues. After removal of 7 bases from V and 1 base from J, the junction contained 8 bases not matched to a gene. Here the CDR3 reads CASQSTSGSQETQYF. The CDR3 bases are TGTGCCAGCCAATCGACTAGCGGAAGCCAAGAGACCCAGTACTTC.

V is TRBV9 and J is TRBJ2-3; D is perhaps TRBD1 (7 bases). The CDR3 has 16 residues. Germline values: CDR1 SGDLS, CDR2 YYNGEE. Between the trimmed V and J ends, which lost 0 bases and 2 bases, there was a span of 13 bases. The CDR3: CASSVAGDSITDTQYF. In DNA, the CDR3 is TGTGCCAGCAGCGTAGCGGGGGACAGTATCACAGATACGCAGTATTTT. Full variable domain (outside the CDR3, taken from reference TRBV9 and TRBJ2-3): DSGVTQTPKHLITATGQRVTLRCSPRSGDLSVYWYQQSLDQGLQFLIQYYNGEERAKGNILERFSAQQFPDLHSELNLSSLELGDSALYFCASSVAGDSITDTQYFGPGTRLTVL.

V and J are TRBV3-1 (or the pseudogene TRBV3-2) and TRBJ1-2, with a tentative D call TRBD1 (6 bases). The CDR3 is 15 amino acids. Looked up from germline, CDR1 is LGHDT and CDR2 is YNNKEL (reference sequence). The V end lost 5 bases, the J end lost 8 bases, and 21 bases lay between the germline ends. The CDR3 protein is CASSAGEAGGRGYTF. The CDR3 DNA reads as TGTGCCAGCAGCGCTGGGGAAGCGGGGGGCCGGGGCTACACCTTC.

The J gene is TRBJ1-3, the V gene TRBV7-6; TRBD1 might be the D (6 bases). The CDR3 is 17 residues long. The V and J ends lost 5 bases and 4 bases respectively, with 21 bases between them. CDR1 and CDR2 from the germline V gene are SGHVS and FNYEAQ. The DNA of the CDR3 is TGTGCCAGCAGCCATCCCCTTAAGGGGGGGGGAGGAAACACCATATATTTT. This translates into CASSHPLKGGGGNTIYF.

This chain joins TRBV2 and TRBJ1-6; weak D call: TRBD1 (5 bases). Per germline, CDR1 SNHLY and CDR2 FYNNEI. This CDR3 contains 16 residues. V was pared by 7 bases and J by 0 bases, with 13 bases between. The CDR3 sequence is CASTEQGSSYNSPLHF. The CDR3 region has the DNA TGTGCCAGCACCGAGCAGGGAAGCTCCTATAATTCACCCCTCCACTTT.

The V and J genes are TRBV4-1 and TRBJ2-3, with TRBD1 matching 8 bases. CDR3 size: 16 residues. CDR1 is MGHRA, CDR2 YSYEKL, per germline. Trimming took 2 bases from V and 0 from J; bases not matched to a gene: 4. CDR3 coding DNA: TGCGCCAGCAGCCAAAACGGACAGGGAAGCACAGATACGCAGTATTTT. Protein: CASSQNGQGSTDTQYF.

The rearrangement links TRBV11-2 to TRBJ1-4; the D is unclear. The V gene's germline CDR1 is SGHAT and CDR2 FQNNGV. This CDR3 comprises 16 residues. V was pared by 5 bases and J by 3 bases, with 16 bases between. The CDR3 nucleotides read TGTGCCAGCAGCCGCCACCCACAGATCTCTAATGAAAAACTGTTTTTT. Protein: CASSRHPQISNEKLFF.

The CDR3 is CASSLSGSSTDTQYF. CDR3 bases: TGTGCCAGCAGCCTTAGCGGGAGCTCTACAGATACGCAGTATTTT. The chain recombines TRBV6-5 with TRBJ2-3, with 9 bases aligning to TRBD2. Germline V gene lookup returns CDR1 MNHEY and CDR2 SVGAGI. After removal of 6 bases from V and 3 bases from J, the junction contained 7 bases not matched to a gene. The CDR3 is 15 amino acids.

This clone was detected only a few times. CDR3 residues: CATSGRTGGSPLHF. Written as DNA, the CDR3 is TGTGCCACCAGCGGGCGGACAGGGGGCTCACCCCTCCACTTT. The chain uses TRBV15 and TRBJ1-6, with 11 nucleotides matching TRBD1. The V segment lost 5 bases and the J segment 10 bases; nucleotides outside the gene matches: 4. Germline assignment: CDR1 LNHNV and CDR2 YYDKDF (reference sequence). This CDR3 has 14 residues.

The chain carries TRBV30 and TRBJ2-1; 9 bases fit TRBD2. The CDR3 is 14 residues long. Germline CDR1 reads GTSNPN; CDR2 reads SVGIG (reference sequence). Trimming at V came to 0 bases and at J to 8 bases, leaving 5 bases not matched to a gene. The CDR3 DNA reads as TGTGCCTGGAGTGTATCTAGCGGGATCGATGAGCAGTTCTTC. This codes for CAWSVSSGIDEQFF.

This chain joins TRBV12-3 or TRBV12-4 and TRBJ2-2; D possibly corresponds to TRBD2 (5 bases). V was shortened by 6 bases and J by 7 bases, with 12 bases between the two germline ends. CDR3 size: 13 residues. The CDR3 sequence: CASRWEEGGELFF. The CDR3 coding sequence is TGTGCCAGCAGGTGGGAAGAGGGCGGGGAGCTGTTTTTT.

This clone was seen once. The chain employs TRBV6-5 and TRBJ2-3; TRBD2 agrees at 12 bases. Unmatched junction bases numbered 9, after V lost 9 bases and J lost 8 bases. Germline CDR1 MNHEY, CDR2 SVGAGI. This CDR3 is built from 14 residues. CDR3 protein: CASLGLAGGGTQYF. The CDR3 DNA is TGTGCCAGTCTAGGCCTAGCGGGAGGGGGTACGCAGTATTTT.

V usage is TRBV5-1 and J usage is TRBJ2-7; the D gene is possibly TRBD1 (6 bases). Germline CDR1 SGHRS, CDR2 YFSETQ. Between the trimmed V and J ends, which lost 0 bases and 2 bases, there was a span of 12 bases. The CDR3 has 15 amino acids. CDR3 coding DNA: TGCGCCAGCAGCTTGGGGACAGAAGGGGCCTACGAGCAGTACTTC. This gives the protein CASSLGTEGAYEQYF. Together with reference TRBV5-1 and TRBJ2-7, the CDR3 gives the full variable domain: KAGVTQTPRYLIKTRGQQVTLSCSPISGHRSVSWYQQTPGQGLQFLFEYFSETQRNKGNFPGRFSGRQFSNSRSEMNVSTLELGDSALYLCASSLGTEGAYEQYFGPGTRLTVT.

This chain links TRBV10-3 with TRBJ1-6; the match to TRBD1 covers 7 bases. CDR3 length: 14 residues. CDR1 and CDR2 (germline): ENHRY, SYGVKD. V lost 8 bases, J lost 7 bases, and 8 bases stayed unmatched. CDR3 nucleotide sequence: TGTGCCATCTCTACCGGGACAGAGAATTCACCCCTCCACTTT. Protein sequence: CAISTGTENSPLHF.

This rearrangement joins TRBV12-3 or TRBV12-4 to TRBJ2-7; weak D call: TRBD2 (5 bases). V dropped 3 bases and J dropped 7 bases, with 13 bases sitting between them. The CDR3 runs 13 residues. DNA for the CDR3: TGTGCCAGCAGTTTGGACTCCTCGCAGGAGCAGTACTTC. This codes for CASSLDSSQEQYF.

The CDR3 sequence: CASSYSDSQPVWREITYEQYF. DNA of the CDR3: TGTGCCAGCAGCTACTCGGACAGCCAACCCGTTTGGCGGGAGATTACCTACGAGCAGTACTTC. The J gene is TRBJ2-7, the V gene TRBV2, with D perhaps TRBD2 (7 bases). Trimming pared 6 bases from V and 2 bases from J, leaving 35 bases between. The CDR3 length is 21 residues. CDR1 and CDR2 (germline): SNHLY, FYNNEI. Based on the CDR3 plus reference TRBV2 and TRBJ2-7, the full variable domain is EPEVTQTPSHQVTQMGQEVILRCVPISNHLYFYWYRQILGQKVEFLVSFYNNEISEKSEIFDDQFSVERPDGSNFTLKIRSTKLEDSAMYFCASSYSDSQPVWREITYEQYFGPGTRLTVT.

The J gene is TRBJ2-7, the V gene TRBV27; the match to TRBD2 covers 9 bases. Germline CDR1 and CDR2: MNHEY and SMNVEV (reference sequence). Trimming cost V 6 bases and J 3 bases; bases outside gene matches: 6. This CDR3 has 14 residues. The CDR3 region has the DNA TGTGCCAGCAGGGCTAGCGGGAATTACTACGAGCAGTACTTC. Amino acids: CASRASGNYYEQYF.

The chain joins TRBV11-2 to TRBJ1-3; possible D gene TRBD1, 5 bases. The CDR3 is 16 residues long. CDR1 is SGHAT, CDR2 FQNNGV, per germline. V was clipped by 1 base and J by 0 bases, with 10 bases between them. This chain's CDR3 is CASSLGGGISGNTIYF. The CDR3 DNA reads as TGTGCCAGCAGCTTAGGGGGGGGGATCTCTGGAAACACCATATATTTT. Complete variable domain (other parts from reference TRBV11-2 and TRBJ1-3): EAGVAQSPRYKIIEKRQSVAFWCNPISGHATLYWYQQILGQGPKLLIQFQNNGVVDDSQLPKDRFSAERLKGVDSTLKIQPAKLEDSAVYLCASSLGGGISGNTIYFGEGSWLTVV.

The V gene is TRBV23-1, the J gene TRBJ1-5; 7 bases fit TRBD1. TRBV23-1 is noted as an ORF with a role that remains uncertain. This CDR3 spans 14 amino acids. V trimming: 4 bases; J trimming: 3 bases; junction bases outside the gene matches: 3. The CDR3 DNA is TGCGCCAGCAGTCCGGGACAGATCAATCAGCCCCAGCATTTT. Translating it yields CASSPGQINQPQHF.

This sequence joins TRBV29-1 and TRBJ2-5; 10 nucleotides match TRBD2. CDR1 is SQVTM and CDR2 is ANQGSEA in the germline V gene. The length of the CDR3 is 14 residues. With V trimmed by 7 bases and J by 3 bases, 8 bases remained unmatched. DNA for the CDR3: TGCAGCGCCGGCCGACTAGCGGGTAAAGAGACCCAGTACTTC. Translation: CSAGRLAGKETQYF.

The chain employs TRBV6-2 or TRBV6-3 and TRBJ2-7, with TRBD2 matching over 10 bases. Germline CDR1 and CDR2: MNHEY and SVGEGT. The length of the CDR3 is 13 residues. The junction had 3 bases not matched to a gene; V was cut back by 6 bases and J by 4 bases. The CDR3: CASRPSGSYEQYF. As DNA, the CDR3 is TGTGCCAGCAGACCTAGCGGGAGTTACGAGCAGTACTTC.

This chain joins TRBV5-6 and TRBJ2-2; 7 bases map to TRBD2. The CDR3 runs to 16 residues. Per germline, CDR1 SGHDT and CDR2 YYEEEE. Losses at the gene ends were 2 bases for V and 2 bases for J; bases not matched to a gene: 6. CDR3 protein: CASSFSGTVNTGELFF. DNA of the CDR3: TGTGCCAGCAGCTTCAGCGGGACGGTAAACACCGGGGAGCTGTTTTTT.

V is TRBV29-1 and J is TRBJ2-7; D is possibly TRBD2 (5 bases). The germline CDR1 and CDR2 sequences are SQVTM and ANQGSEA. V was shortened by 5 bases and J by 2 bases, with 22 bases between the two germline ends. This CDR3 is 16 amino acids long. The DNA for the CDR3 is TGCAGCGTTCTAGGAGGAAGCCACCAGTCCCCCTACGAGCAGTACTTC. Translated: CSVLGGSHQSPYEQYF.

V is TRBV24-1 and J is TRBJ2-2; D is ambiguous. Trimming removed 8 bases at V and 4 bases at J, with 16 bases between. Germline V gene lookup returns CDR1 KGHDR and CDR2 SFDVKD. CDR3 length equals 15 residues. The DNA for the CDR3 is TGTGCCACCACGGATTCTGGGTCGGGCACCGGGGAGCTGTTTTTT. It specifies CATTDSGSGTGELFF.

The chain combines TRBV19 with TRBJ1-3, with no clear D. The CDR3 length is 13 residues. Trimming cost V 6 bases and J 4 bases, with 10 bases left between them. The germline CDR1 and CDR2 sequences are LNHDA and SQIVND (reference sequence). The CDR3 DNA sequence: TGTGCCAGTAGATTCCCTCTCGGAAACACCATATATTTT. Translation gives CASRFPLGNTIYF.